This entry is about one T cell receptor (beta chain). Its specificity is unknown. These data are taken from a study of T cell responses to AZD1222 COVID-19 vaccine. Study conclusions and caveats: Targets within unmutated variant regions were reportedly found for nearly half of spike-specific TCRs. Clonal diversity was possibly underestimated, and the donors were mostly white British, with more females. Distributed over spike, vaccine-associated CD4 TCRs predominated at 160-218 and 743-854.

This table comes from immunoSEQ multiplex PCR, and its TCRdb copy is limited to in-frame clones, with some not included. The sample consists of over 150,000 clones, 90% of them appearing once. Trimming pared 6 bases from V and 1 base from J, leaving 6 bases between. The CDR3 has 12 residues. In germline, CDR1 is ENHRY, CDR2 SYGVKD. Source: peripheral blood, taken on day 0 of AZD1222 vaccination. The TCR originated in an adult in good health. The gene calls are TRBV10-3 and TRBJ1-1; D is unclear. The CDR3 spells CAIRVGNTEAFF. CDR3 DNA: TGTGCCATCAGGGTCGGGAACACTGAAGCTTTCTTT.